A single sample is the source of the 2 T cell receptor beta chains below, sequenced in a study of response to subunit inactivated influenza vaccine (dated by TCRdb to 2017 to 2018). Receptor amplification or capture employed RT-PCR. Sequencing instrument: Illumina HiSeq 2500. TCRdb took the public reads, trimmed them with fastp at Q25, ran MiXCR for clone calling and kept in-frame beta chains. Under each unique CDR3 protein, matching rows form one entry showing the most common genes and DNA. For this sample the table gives 630,000 or so distinct CDR3 sequences, of which around 14% were detected only once. Of the sample, 11% falls within the top ten clones. Sequencing used PBMCs from blood, obtained 11 to 12 days after vaccination. These receptors were taken from a man aged 50 to 59 who received an inactivated influenza vaccine. Donor details come from another sample of the same person, matched by shared clones.

This clonotype has only a few counts. This chain links TRBV20-1 with TRBJ1-1; perhaps TRBD1 as D (5 bases). The CDR3 has 13 residues. Germline V CDR1 and CDR2: DFQATT, SNEGSKA (reference sequence). The germline V and J ends were trimmed by 4 bases and 0 bases, with 9 bases remaining between them. In DNA form, the CDR3 reads TGCAGTGCTACCGAGACAGTGAACACTGAAGCTTTCTTT. Translated, it gives CSATETVNTEAFF.

V gene TRBV15 combines with J gene TRBJ2-4; TRBD2 might be the D (6 bases). Trimming took off 0 bases at V and 6 bases at J, with 12 bases between the two ends. Germline V gene data show CDR1 as LNHNV and CDR2 as YYDKDF (reference sequence). The CDR3 covers 15 residues. The CDR3 DNA follows: TGTGCCACCAGCAGAGACGGGGGATTTGGAAACATTCAGTACTTC. Protein: CATSRDGGFGNIQYF.